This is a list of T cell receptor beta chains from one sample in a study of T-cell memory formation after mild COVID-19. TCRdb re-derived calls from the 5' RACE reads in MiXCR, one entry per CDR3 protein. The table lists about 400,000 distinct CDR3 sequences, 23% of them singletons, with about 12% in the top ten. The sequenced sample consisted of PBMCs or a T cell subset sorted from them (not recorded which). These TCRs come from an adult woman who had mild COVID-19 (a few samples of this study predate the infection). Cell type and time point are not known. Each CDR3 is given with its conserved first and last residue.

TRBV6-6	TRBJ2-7	CASSLSYGYEQYF
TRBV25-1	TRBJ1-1	CASSEIRDLNTEAFF
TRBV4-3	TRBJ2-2	CASSRGEQGSGELFF
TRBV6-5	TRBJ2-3	CASSYGTASDTQYF
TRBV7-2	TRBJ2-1	CASSSPSGGSQFF
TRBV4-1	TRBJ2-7	CASSHKTGLSYEQYF
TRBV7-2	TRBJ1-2	CASSSRDLKYYGYTF
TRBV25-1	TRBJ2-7	CASSMTGAAYEQYF
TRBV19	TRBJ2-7	CASSIGTAGFVYEQYF
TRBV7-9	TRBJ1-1	CASSSQSPRNTEAFF
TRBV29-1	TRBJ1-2	CSVEIGVGGYTF